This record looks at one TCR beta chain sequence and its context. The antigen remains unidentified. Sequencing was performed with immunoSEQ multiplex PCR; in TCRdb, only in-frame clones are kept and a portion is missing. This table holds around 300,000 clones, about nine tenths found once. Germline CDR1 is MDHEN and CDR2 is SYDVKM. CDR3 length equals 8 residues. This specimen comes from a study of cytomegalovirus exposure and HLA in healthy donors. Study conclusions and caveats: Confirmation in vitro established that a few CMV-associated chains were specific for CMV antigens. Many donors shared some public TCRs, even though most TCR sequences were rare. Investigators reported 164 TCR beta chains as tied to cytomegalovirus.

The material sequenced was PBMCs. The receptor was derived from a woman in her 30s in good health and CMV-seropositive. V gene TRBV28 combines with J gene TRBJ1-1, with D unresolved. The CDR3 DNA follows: TGTATGAACACTGAAGCTTTCTTT. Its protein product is CMNTEAFF. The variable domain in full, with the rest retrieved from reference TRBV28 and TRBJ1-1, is DVKVTQSSRYLVKRTGEKVFLECVQDMDHENMFWYRQDPGLGLRLIYFSYDVKMKEKGDIPEGYSVSREKKERFSLILESASTNQTSMYLCMNTEAFFGQGTRLTVV.